This TCR beta chain was captured in a study of T cells after somatic rescue of genetic block. The CDR3 spans 15 residues. Germline V CDR1 and CDR2: SGHVS, FQNEAQ. The V end lost 0 bases, the J end lost 2 bases, and 11 bases lay between the germline ends. Using immunoSEQ multiplex PCR, the repertoire was profiled, and TCRdb retains in-frame clones only, with some absent. Among 70,000 to 95,000 clones, 70% to 90% were seen once, and the ten largest hold around 1.6%. J is TRBJ2-7 and V is TRBV7-8; tentative D call: TRBD2 (5 bases). The source is a woman between 18 and 29 years old. Sequenced sample: peripheral blood mononuclear cells (PBMCs). The CDR3: CASSLARRGPYEQYF. CDR3 coding DNA: TGTGCCAGCAGCTTAGCGCGTCGGGGTCCCTACGAGCAGTACTTC. The whole variable domain, remainder taken from reference TRBV7-8 and TRBJ2-7, is GAGVSQSPRYKVAKRGQDVALRCDPISGHVSLFWYQQALGQGPEFLTYFQNEAQLDKSGLPSDRFFAERPEGSVSTLKIQRTQQEDSAVYLCASSLARRGPYEQYFGPGTRLTVT.